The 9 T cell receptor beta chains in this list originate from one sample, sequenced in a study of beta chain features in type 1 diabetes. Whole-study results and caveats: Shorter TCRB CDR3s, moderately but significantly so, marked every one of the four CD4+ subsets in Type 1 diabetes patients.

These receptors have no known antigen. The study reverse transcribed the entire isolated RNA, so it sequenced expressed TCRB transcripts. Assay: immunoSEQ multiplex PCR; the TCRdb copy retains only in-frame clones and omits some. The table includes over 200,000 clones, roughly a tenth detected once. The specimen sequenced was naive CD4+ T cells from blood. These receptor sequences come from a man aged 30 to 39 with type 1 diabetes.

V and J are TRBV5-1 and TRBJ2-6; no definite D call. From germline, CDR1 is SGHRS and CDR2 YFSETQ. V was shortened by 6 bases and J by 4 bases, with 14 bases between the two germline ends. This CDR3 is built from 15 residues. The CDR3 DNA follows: TGCGCCAGCACCAAATCGGGTCAAGGGGCCAACGTCCTGACTTTC. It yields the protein CASTKSGQGANVLTF.

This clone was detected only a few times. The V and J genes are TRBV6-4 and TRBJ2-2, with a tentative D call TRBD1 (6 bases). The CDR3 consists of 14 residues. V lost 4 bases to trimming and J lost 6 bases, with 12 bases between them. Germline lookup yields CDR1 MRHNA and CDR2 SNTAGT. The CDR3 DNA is TGTGCCAGCAGTGTGGGTCCAGGGGCCGGGGAGCTGTTTTTT. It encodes CASSVGPGAGELFF.

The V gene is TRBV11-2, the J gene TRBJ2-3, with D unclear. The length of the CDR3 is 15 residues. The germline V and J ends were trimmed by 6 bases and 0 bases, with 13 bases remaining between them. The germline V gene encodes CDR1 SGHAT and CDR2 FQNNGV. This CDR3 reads CASRYFGASTDTQYF. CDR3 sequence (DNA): TGTGCCAGCAGATATTTCGGAGCTAGCACAGATACGCAGTATTTT.

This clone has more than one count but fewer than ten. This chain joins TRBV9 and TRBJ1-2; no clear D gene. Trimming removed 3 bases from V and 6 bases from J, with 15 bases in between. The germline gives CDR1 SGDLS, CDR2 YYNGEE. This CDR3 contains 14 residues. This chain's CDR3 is CASSALKVPHGYTF. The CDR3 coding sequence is TGTGCCAGCAGCGCACTAAAGGTCCCCCATGGCTACACCTTC.

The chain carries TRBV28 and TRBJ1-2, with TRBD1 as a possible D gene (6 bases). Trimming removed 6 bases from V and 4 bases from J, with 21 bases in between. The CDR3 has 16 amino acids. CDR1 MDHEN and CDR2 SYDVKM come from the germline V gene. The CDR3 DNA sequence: TGTGCCAGCAGGACTGGACAGACTGTTCCGTTCTATGGCTACACCTTC. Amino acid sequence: CASRTGQTVPFYGYTF.

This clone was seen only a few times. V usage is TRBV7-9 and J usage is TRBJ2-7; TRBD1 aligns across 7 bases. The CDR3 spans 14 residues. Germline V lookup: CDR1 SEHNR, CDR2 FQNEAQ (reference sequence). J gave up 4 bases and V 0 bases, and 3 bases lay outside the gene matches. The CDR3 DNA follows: TGTGCCAGCAGCTTAGCTAGGGGGCCATACGAGCAGTACTTC. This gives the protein CASSLARGPYEQYF. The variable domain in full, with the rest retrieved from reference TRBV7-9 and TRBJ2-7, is DTGVSQNPRHKITKRGQNVTFRCDPISEHNRLYWYRQTLGQGPEFLTYFQNEAQLEKSRLLSDRFSAERPKGSFSTLEIQRTEQGDSAMYLCASSLARGPYEQYFGPGTRLTVT.

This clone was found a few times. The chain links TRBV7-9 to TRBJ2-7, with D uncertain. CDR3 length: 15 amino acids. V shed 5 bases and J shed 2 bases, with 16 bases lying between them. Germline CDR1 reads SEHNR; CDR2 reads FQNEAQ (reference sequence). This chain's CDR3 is CASSHNSGLTYEQYF. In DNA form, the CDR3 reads TGTGCCAGCAGCCACAACAGTGGGTTAACCTACGAGCAGTACTTC.

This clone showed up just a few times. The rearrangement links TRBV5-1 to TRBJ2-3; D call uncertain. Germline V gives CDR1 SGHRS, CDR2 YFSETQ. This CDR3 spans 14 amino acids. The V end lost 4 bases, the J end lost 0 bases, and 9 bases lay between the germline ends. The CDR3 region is CASSKQTSTDTQYF. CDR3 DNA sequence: TGCGCCAGCAGCAAGCAAACTAGCACAGATACGCAGTATTTT.

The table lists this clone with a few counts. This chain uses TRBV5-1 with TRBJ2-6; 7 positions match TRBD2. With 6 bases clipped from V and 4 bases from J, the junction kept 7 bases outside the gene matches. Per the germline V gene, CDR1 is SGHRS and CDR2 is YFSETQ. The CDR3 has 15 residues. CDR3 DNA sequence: TGCGCCAGCACGAAAGTGGGACTAGGGGCCAACGTCCTGACTTTC. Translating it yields CASTKVGLGANVLTF.